Listed below are T cell receptor beta chains from one sample, sequenced in a study of blood T cell repertoires in COVID-19. Assay: immunoSEQ multiplex PCR; the TCRdb copy retains only in-frame clones and omits some. The data contain roughly 50,000 clones, approximately 87% of them singletons. The sample taken for sequencing was peripheral blood. These TCRs come from a human donor in a cohort sampled during active COVID-19. Both conserved end residues are part of each CDR3. Each record gives: CDR3 protein, CDR3 DNA, clone size, V gene, D gene, J gene. The D gene is left open where the match is weak. Only some rows state a clone size, as once, few, many or a class for expanded clones.

cdr3_aa: CASSLDPRSPLHF
cdr3_nt: TGTGCCAGCAGCTTAGACCCTCGGTCACCCCTCCACTTT
clone_size: few
v_call: TRBV7-2
d_call: .
j_call: TRBJ1-6

cdr3_aa: CASSQVARGDEQYF
cdr3_nt: TGCGCCAGCAGCCAAGTGGCCAGGGGAGACGAGCAGTACTTC
clone_size: .
v_call: TRBV4-3
d_call: .
j_call: TRBJ2-7

cdr3_aa: CASSSEGGRNTEAFF
cdr3_nt: TGTGCCAGCAGCTCAGAAGGGGGTAGGAACACTGAAGCTTTCTTT
clone_size: .
v_call: TRBV7-9
d_call: .
j_call: TRBJ1-1

cdr3_aa: CASSDLQVNEKLFF
cdr3_nt: TGTGCCAGCAGTGATTTACAGGTTAATGAAAAACTGTTTTTT
clone_size: .
v_call: TRBV2
d_call: .
j_call: TRBJ1-4

cdr3_aa: CASSPVAGSYNEQFF
cdr3_nt: TGTGCCAGCAGCCCTGTAGCGGGCTCCTACAATGAGCAGTTCTTC
clone_size: .
v_call: TRBV7-6
d_call: TRBD2
j_call: TRBJ2-1

cdr3_aa: CAISDSTSPYEQYF
cdr3_nt: TGTGCCATCAGTGACTCGACTAGTCCCTACGAGCAGTACTTC
clone_size: .
v_call: TRBV10-3
d_call: .
j_call: TRBJ2-7

cdr3_aa: CASSAGQGNSGNTIYF
cdr3_nt: TGTGCCAGCTCAGCTGGACAGGGGAACTCTGGAAACACCATATATTTT
clone_size: .
v_call: TRBV18
d_call: TRBD1
j_call: TRBJ1-3

cdr3_aa: CASSQVGPGMTKNIQYF
cdr3_nt: TGCGCCAGCAGCCAAGTAGGCCCAGGGATGACCAAAAACATTCAGTACTTC
clone_size: .
v_call: TRBV4-3
d_call: .
j_call: TRBJ2-4

cdr3_aa: CASSPDRGTYEQYF
cdr3_nt: TGCGCCAGCAGCCCGGACAGGGGGACCTACGAGCAGTACTTC
clone_size: once
v_call: TRBV5-1
d_call: TRBD1
j_call: TRBJ2-7

cdr3_aa: CASRKAGGVTLSNIQYF
cdr3_nt: TGTGCCAGTCGGAAAGCGGGGGGGGTAACCCTTTCTAACATTCAGTACTTC
clone_size: .
v_call: TRBV28
d_call: TRBD2
j_call: TRBJ2-4

cdr3_aa: CASSLEGTGIRWGANVLTF
cdr3_nt: TGTGCCAGCAGTTTGGAAGGGACAGGGATACGGTGGGGAGCCAACGTCCTGACTTTC
clone_size: once
v_call: TRBV27
d_call: TRBD1
j_call: TRBJ2-6

cdr3_aa: CASSLGGAGNTEAFF
cdr3_nt: TGTGCCAGCAGCCTCGGGGGTGCGGGAAACACTGAAGCTTTCTTT
clone_size: .
v_call: TRBV7-6
d_call: .
j_call: TRBJ1-1

cdr3_aa: CASSQNVGEQFF
cdr3_nt: TGCGCCAGCAGCCAGAACGTCGGTGAGCAGTTCTTC
clone_size: .
v_call: TRBV4-1
d_call: .
j_call: TRBJ2-1

cdr3_aa: CASSLAGGQGAEQFF
cdr3_nt: TGTGCCAGCAGCTTAGCGGGAGGACAGGGGGCTGAGCAGTTCTTC
clone_size: .
v_call: TRBV7-9
d_call: TRBD1
j_call: TRBJ2-1

cdr3_aa: CASSPWDRKPYEQYF
cdr3_nt: TGTGCCAGCTCACCATGGGACAGGAAGCCCTACGAGCAGTACTTC
clone_size: once
v_call: TRBV18
d_call: TRBD1
j_call: TRBJ2-7

cdr3_aa: CASSLALNQPQHF
cdr3_nt: TGTGCCAGCAGCTTAGCCCTCAATCAGCCCCAGCATTTT
clone_size: .
v_call: TRBV11-1
d_call: .
j_call: TRBJ1-5

cdr3_aa: CASSRTGAGTGELFF
cdr3_nt: TGTGCCAGCAGCCGTACAGGGGCCGGAACCGGGGAGCTGTTTTTT
clone_size: .
v_call: TRBV9
d_call: TRBD1
j_call: TRBJ2-2

cdr3_aa: CASSLGQAPSGYTF
cdr3_nt: TGCGCCAGCAGCTTGGGACAGGCCCCCTCGGGCTACACCTTC
clone_size: .
v_call: TRBV5-1
d_call: .
j_call: TRBJ1-2

cdr3_aa: CASRDRGLEGYTF
cdr3_nt: TGTGCCAGCAGGGACAGGGGGCTCGAGGGCTACACCTTC
clone_size: .
v_call: TRBV28
d_call: TRBD1
j_call: TRBJ1-2

cdr3_aa: CASSLGTGLNYGYTF
cdr3_nt: TGTGCCAGCAGCTTGGGCACAGGGCTTAACTATGGCTACACCTTC
clone_size: .
v_call: TRBV5-6
d_call: .
j_call: TRBJ1-2

cdr3_aa: CASSHIKNTEAFF
cdr3_nt: TGTGCCAGCAGCCACATAAAGAACACTGAAGCTTTCTTT
clone_size: .
v_call: TRBV9
d_call: .
j_call: TRBJ1-1

cdr3_aa: CASSEDAGNGIRPQHF
cdr3_nt: TGTGCCAGCAGTGAAGATGCAGGGAATGGCATCCGGCCCCAGCATTTT
clone_size: .
v_call: TRBV2
d_call: .
j_call: TRBJ1-5

cdr3_aa: CASSLAGGLYEQYF
cdr3_nt: TGTGCCAGCAGCTTAGCGGGGGGTCTCTACGAGCAGTACTTC
clone_size: few
v_call: TRBV7-2
d_call: .
j_call: TRBJ2-7

cdr3_aa: CASSLDYSGELFF
cdr3_nt: TGTGCCAGCAGCCTGGACTATTCCGGGGAGCTGTTTTTT
clone_size: .
v_call: TRBV6-5
d_call: .
j_call: TRBJ2-2

cdr3_aa: CASSQASGGNEQFF
cdr3_nt: TGTGCCAGCAGCCAAGCGTCAGGGGGCAATGAGCAGTTCTTC
clone_size: once
v_call: TRBV3-1/TRBV3-2
d_call: TRBD1
j_call: TRBJ2-1

cdr3_aa: CASSETGTATNEKLFF
cdr3_nt: TGTGCCAGCAGTGAAACGGGGACTGCAACTAATGAAAAACTGTTTTTT
clone_size: .
v_call: TRBV2
d_call: .
j_call: TRBJ1-4

cdr3_aa: CASSLWQGSNQPQHF
cdr3_nt: TGTGCCAGCAGCTTATGGCAGGGAAGCAATCAGCCCCAGCATTTT
clone_size: .
v_call: TRBV7-2
d_call: .
j_call: TRBJ1-5

cdr3_aa: CASSFTGDGYTF
cdr3_nt: TGTGCCAGCAGCTTTACAGGGGATGGCTACACCTTC
clone_size: .
v_call: TRBV7-2
d_call: TRBD1
j_call: TRBJ1-2

cdr3_aa: CASSIGPRDQPQHF
cdr3_nt: TGTGCCAGTAGTATAGGCCCGCGGGATCAGCCCCAGCATTTT
clone_size: .
v_call: TRBV19
d_call: .
j_call: TRBJ1-5

cdr3_aa: CASSPPRDSGLEAFF
cdr3_nt: TGTGCCAGCAGCCCCCCCCGGGACAGCGGCCTTGAAGCTTTCTTT
clone_size: .
v_call: TRBV13
d_call: TRBD1
j_call: TRBJ1-1

cdr3_aa: CSVTPTGAGEETQYF
cdr3_nt: TGCAGCGTTACTCCTACAGGCGCGGGGGAGGAGACCCAGTACTTC
clone_size: .
v_call: TRBV29-1
d_call: TRBD2
j_call: TRBJ2-5

cdr3_aa: CASALGGDFGNEQFF
cdr3_nt: TGCGCCAGCGCCCTAGGGGGGGATTTTGGGAATGAGCAGTTCTTC
clone_size: .
v_call: TRBV5-1
d_call: .
j_call: TRBJ2-1

cdr3_aa: CASSLNILYEQYF
cdr3_nt: TGCGCCAGCAGCTTAAACATCCTCTACGAGCAGTACTTC
clone_size: few
v_call: TRBV4-3
d_call: .
j_call: TRBJ2-7

cdr3_aa: CASSSPGGGNSPLHF
cdr3_nt: TGTGCCAGCAGTTCCCCGGGAGGGGGTAATTCACCCCTCCACTTT
clone_size: .
v_call: TRBV28
d_call: .
j_call: TRBJ1-6

cdr3_aa: CASTGGLEGEAFF
cdr3_nt: TGTGCCAGCACAGGGGGCCTTGAGGGTGAAGCTTTCTTT
clone_size: .
v_call: TRBV6-6
d_call: TRBD1
j_call: TRBJ1-1

cdr3_aa: CASNLGQGNTIYF
cdr3_nt: TGTGCCAGCAACCTGGGACAAGGAAACACCATATATTTT
clone_size: once
v_call: TRBV12-3/TRBV12-4
d_call: .
j_call: TRBJ1-3